This T cell receptor (beta chain) was identified in a study of CD8 T cells in ankylosing spondylitis. Study results and limitations: A motif in TCR beta, a set of fewer than ten highly homologous variants, appeared characteristic of ankylosing spondylitis blood. Disease-linked clones, CD8+, were relatively rare in peripheral blood. Reportedly, significant enrichment of disease-linked clones occurred in matched ankylosing spondylitis synovial fluid.

V gave up 4 bases and J gave up 5 bases, with 12 bases separating them. Germline CDR1 and CDR2: LGHDT and YNNKEL (reference sequence). This CDR3 is 14 amino acids long. In making TCR beta libraries, quantitative 5'-RACE with molecular barcodes was used. TCRdb re-analysed the 5' RACE reads in MiXCR, keeping a single row per CDR3 protein. The top ten hold approximately 6.3% of the sample, which has about 500,000 distinct CDR3 sequences, about 12% seen once. Concerning this clonotype itself: No antigen is known for it.

This receptor was obtained from a male donor with ankylosing spondylitis. The J gene is TRBJ2-1, the V gene TRBV3-1; D gene ambiguous. Sequenced input: blood, either unsorted or a sorted T cell fraction (not recorded which). The CDR3 bases are TGTGCCAGCAGCCCTAGGACCGAAAACAATGAGCAGTTCTTC. Translation gives CASSPRTENNEQFF.